This is a list of T cell receptor beta chains from one sample in a study of T cell responses to AZD1222 COVID-19 vaccine. This table comes from immunoSEQ multiplex PCR, and its TCRdb copy is limited to in-frame clones, with some not included. Seen here are some 70,000 clones, 80% observed once, and the top ten hold over 13%. The sample in question was peripheral blood, obtained 28 days after the second AZD1222 dose. These receptors all come from an adult who received the AZD1222 COVID-19 vaccine. The CDR3 runs from the conserved cysteine through the conserved F or W. D genes are given only for firm matches. Size tells how often a clone was seen (once, few, many) or the class of an expanded clone, and some rows leave it out.

size,V,D,J,DNA,CDR3
once,TRBV7-8,-,TRBJ2-1,TGTGCCAGCAGTAAAGGCTACTCAAATTTCAATGAGCAGTTCTTC,CASSKGYSNFNEQFF
once,TRBV28,TRBD2,TRBJ2-7,TGTGCCAGTCTAGCGGGGGATAGCTCCTACGAGCAGTACTTC,CASLAGDSSYEQYF
-,TRBV5-5,-,TRBJ1-3,TGTGCCAGCAGGTCTGATCTCTTCTCTGGAAACACCATATATTTT,CASRSDLFSGNTIYF
-,TRBV5-4,TRBD1,TRBJ1-2,TGTGCCAGCAGCTTAAAGACAGGGGGCGACTATGGCTACACCTTC,CASSLKTGGDYGYTF
-,TRBV28,TRBD1,TRBJ1-4,TGTGCCAGCAGTTTATTAACAGGGGCGAATGAAAAACTGTTTTTT,CASSLLTGANEKLFF
-,TRBV20-1,-,TRBJ2-5,TGCAGTGCTAGTGTGGGGGCGAACCAAGAGACCCAGTACTTC,CSASVGANQETQYF
once,TRBV5-1,-,TRBJ1-6,TGCGCCAGCAAAACCGGGTGGCAGGGGAATTCACCCCTCCACTTT,CASKTGWQGNSPLHF
-,TRBV5-1,TRBD2,TRBJ2-5,TGCGCCAGCAGCGGTAGCGGGGGGGCAGGAGAGACCCAGTACTTC,CASSGSGGAGETQYF
-,TRBV7-8,TRBD2,TRBJ2-5,TGTGCCAGCAGCTTAAGCGGGGGGAAAGAGACCCAGTACTTC,CASSLSGGKETQYF
-,TRBV2,-,TRBJ2-2,TGTGCCAGCAGTGAACATCCAAGGGACACCGGGGAGCTGTTTTTT,CASSEHPRDTGELFF
once,TRBV2,-,TRBJ2-1,TGTGCCAGCAGTGAAGCTCGGGGGGCCACCTACAATGAGCAGTTCTTC,CASSEARGATYNEQFF
-,TRBV15,-,TRBJ1-4,TGTGCCACCAGCACCGACGGGATTGAAAAACTGTTTTTT,CATSTDGIEKLFF
few,TRBV3-1/TRBV3-2,TRBD1,TRBJ1-1,TGTGCCAGCAGCCACGTATTACAGGGGGGCACTGAAGCTTTCTTT,CASSHVLQGGTEAFF
-,TRBV16,TRBD1,TRBJ1-4,TGTGCCAGCAGCCAATACGGTACAGGGGGACCTAATGAAAAACTGTTTTTT,CASSQYGTGGPNEKLFF
once,TRBV7-8,-,TRBJ2-7,TGTGCCAGCAGCTTATTGGGACTTGGGCAACAACGAGGATACGAGCAGTACTTC,CASSLLGLGQQRGYEQYF
-,TRBV5-4,TRBD1,TRBJ2-2,TGTGCCAGCAGCTTGGACAGGGGAATCGGGGAGCTGTTTTTT,CASSLDRGIGELFF
-,TRBV6-5,TRBD1,TRBJ1-2,TGTGCCAGCAGCCTAGGACAGGATAATGGCTACACCTTC,CASSLGQDNGYTF
-,TRBV9,TRBD1,TRBJ2-7,TGTGCCAGCAGCGTGGGGGACAGGGGCTACTACGAGCAGTACTTC,CASSVGDRGYYEQYF
-,TRBV12-3/TRBV12-4,-,TRBJ2-3,TGTGCCAGCGAACCAGATACGCAGTATTTT,CASEPDTQYF
-,TRBV5-6,-,TRBJ1-6,TGTGCCAGCAGCGATGGACCGCTGGGTAATTCACCCCTCCACTTT,CASSDGPLGNSPLHF
-,TRBV27,-,TRBJ2-5,TGTGCCAGCAGTTTGGGAGAGACCCAGTACTTC,CASSLGETQYF
few,TRBV19,TRBD2,TRBJ2-7,TGTGCCAGTAGTGGAACTAGCGGGGTGTACGAGCAGTACTTC,CASSGTSGVYEQYF
few,TRBV2,-,TRBJ1-3,TGTGCCAGCAGTGAGTATCGGGTTTCCTCTGGAAACACCATATATTTT,CASSEYRVSSGNTIYF
-,TRBV6-5,-,TRBJ1-1,TGTGCCAGCGATCGTGGCAGGGACACTGAAGCTTTCTTT,CASDRGRDTEAFF
few,TRBV9,-,TRBJ1-5,TGTGCCAGCAGCGAGGGGGGCACAGTGCATCAGCCCCAGCATTTT,CASSEGGTVHQPQHF
-,TRBV6-5,TRBD2,TRBJ2-7,TGTGCCAGCAGGCGGACTAGCCCGGAGGCCGAGCAGTACTTC,CASRRTSPEAEQYF
few,TRBV10-3,TRBD1,TRBJ1-1,TGTGCCACGGGGGAAGGACAGGTGAACACTGAAGCTTTCTTT,CATGEGQVNTEAFF
-,TRBV3-1/TRBV3-2,-,TRBJ1-2,TGTGCCAGCAGCCAGCCGAACCGGGGGGGCTACACCTTC,CASSQPNRGGYTF
-,TRBV6-6,-,TRBJ1-6,TGTGCCAGCAGTCCCCCCTCCTATAATTCACCCCTCCACTTT,CASSPPSYNSPLHF
-,TRBV11-1,TRBD1,TRBJ1-6,TGTGCCAGCAGCGGGACAGGCGTGTCCTATAATTCACCCCTCCACTTT,CASSGTGVSYNSPLHF
-,TRBV6-1,-,TRBJ1-3,TGTGCCAGCAGTGAAGTGGGCAGGGGACTCTCTGGAAACACCATATATTTT,CASSEVGRGLSGNTIYF
-,TRBV28,TRBD1,TRBJ1-6,TGTGCCAGCAGCCCGGCGGGACAGGGCGGATTTAATTCACCCCTCCACTTT,CASSPAGQGGFNSPLHF
-,TRBV4-1,TRBD1,TRBJ2-1,TGCGCCAGCAGCCAAGACCGGGACAGGGGGCTCATGTACAATGAGCAGTTCTTC,CASSQDRDRGLMYNEQFF